This is a list of T cell receptor beta chains from one sample in a study of cytomegalovirus exposure and HLA in healthy donors. Sequencing used immunoSEQ multiplex PCR; TCRdb keeps in-frame clones, though not all of them. This table has about 180,000 clones, 70% to 80% appearing once. The sequencing sample was made of PBMCs. The receptors derive from an older woman in good health and CMV-seropositive. Each CDR3 is given with its conserved first and last residue. The D gene is left open where the match is weak. Clone size is not always given. Where it is, it says once, few, many or a class for expanded clones.

13,.,TRBV7-2,TRBJ1-5,.,CASSFPGVQPQHF,TGTGCCAGCAGCTTCCCAGGGGTTCAGCCCCAGCATTTT
16,TRBD2,TRBV7-9,TRBJ2-3,.,CATRLAGEGSTDTQYF,TGTGCCACCCGACTAGCGGGAGAGGGGAGCACAGATACGCAGTATTTT
13,.,TRBV5-1,TRBJ1-2,.,CASSLQGNYGYTF,TGCGCCAGCAGCTTACAGGGCAACTATGGCTACACCTTC
14,TRBD1,TRBV10-3,TRBJ2-7,.,CATGDRGPSYEQYF,TGTGCCACAGGAGACAGGGGACCGTCCTACGAGCAGTACTTC
13,.,TRBV19,TRBJ1-2,.,CASRWRGGGGYTF,TGTGCCAGTAGGTGGAGAGGAGGCGGCGGCTACACCTTC
17,TRBD2,TRBV9,TRBJ2-1,.,CASSVATGLAGVYEQFF,TGTGCCAGCAGCGTAGCTACGGGGCTAGCGGGAGTGTATGAGCAGTTCTTC
15,.,TRBV6-1,TRBJ1-1,.,CASTERGASGTEAFF,TGTGCCAGCACCGAGCGGGGGGCAAGCGGCACTGAAGCTTTCTTT
12,.,TRBV30,TRBJ2-1,once,CAWKLSGDEQFF,TGTGCCTGGAAGCTCTCGGGTGATGAGCAGTTCTTC
12,TRBD1,TRBV28,TRBJ2-7,.,CASSRGQGVFYF,TGTGCCAGCAGCCGCGGACAGGGGGTGTTTTACTTC
12,.,TRBV30,TRBJ1-1,.,CACAGINTEAFF,TGTGCCTGTGCCGGGATTAACACTGAAGCTTTCTTT
11,.,TRBV11-2,TRBJ2-7,once,CASSLVSEQYF,TGTGCCAGCAGCTTAGTGAGCGAGCAGTACTTC
16,TRBD2,TRBV5-1,TRBJ2-5,.,CASSLRTRTNQETQYF,TGCGCCAGCAGCTTAAGGACTAGAACGAATCAAGAGACCCAGTACTTC
13,.,TRBV19,TRBJ1-6,few,CASTGKVGSPLHF,TGTGCCAGTACAGGAAAGGTTGGATCACCCCTCCACTTT
17,.,TRBV5-6,TRBJ2-6,.,CASSLATRRSGANGLTF,TGTGCCAGCAGCTTGGCCACCCGGCGCTCTGGGGCCAACGGCCTGACTTTC
16,.,TRBV4-3,TRBJ2-3,.,CASSQGYGGVADTQYF,TGCGCCAGCAGCCAAGGGTACGGCGGGGTGGCGGATACGCAGTATTTT
12,.,TRBV7-2,TRBJ2-3,.,CASSLARIGQYF,TGTGCCAGCAGCTTAGCAAGAATCGGGCAGTATTTT
18,TRBD2,TRBV2,TRBJ2-1,.,CASNQLAGGPVNLDEQFF,TGTGCCAGCAATCAACTAGCGGGAGGGCCAGTAAATCTCGATGAGCAGTTCTTC
13,.,TRBV15,TRBJ1-6,.,CATRGEVDSPLHF,TGTGCCACCAGGGGTGAGGTGGATTCACCCCTCCACTTT
14,.,TRBV28,TRBJ2-7,.,CASSLGGTVYEQYF,TGTGCCAGCAGTTTAGGGGGGACAGTCTACGAGCAGTACTTC
14,TRBD2,TRBV6-1,TRBJ2-3,.,CASETSDGTDTQYF,TGTGCCAGCGAAACTAGCGATGGCACAGATACGCAGTATTTT
16,.,TRBV5-6,TRBJ2-2,.,CASSLAGKGRTGELFF,TGTGCCAGCAGCTTGGCCGGGAAAGGGAGGACCGGGGAGCTGTTTTTT
17,TRBD2,TRBV28,TRBJ2-5,.,CASSFLDLAGRRETQYF,TGTGCCAGCAGTTTTCTGGACCTAGCGGGGAGGAGGGAGACCCAGTACTTC
18,.,TRBV2,TRBJ2-1,.,CASRPGQGRAGGSNEQFF,TGTGCCAGCAGACCGGGACAGGGACGAGCGGGAGGATCCAATGAGCAGTTCTTC
14,.,TRBV5-4,TRBJ2-7,.,CASSVTGSRGEQYF,TGTGCCAGCAGCGTGACGGGAAGCCGGGGTGAGCAGTACTTC
13,.,TRBV7-2,TRBJ2-7,few,CASSSFDRSKQYF,TGTGCCAGCAGCTCTTTCGACAGGTCGAAGCAGTACTTC
15,TRBD1,TRBV13,TRBJ1-3,.,CASSFGTGYGNTIYF,TGTGCCAGCAGCTTCGGGACAGGGTATGGAAACACCATATATTTT
14,.,TRBV5-1,TRBJ1-2,.,CASSLTPGNYGYTF,TGCGCCAGCAGCTTAACCCCCGGGAACTATGGCTACACCTTC
13,.,TRBV2,TRBJ2-7,once,CASSDRSRLGQYF,TGTGCCAGCAGCGACAGGAGCCGTTTAGGGCAGTACTTC
17,TRBD1,TRBV7-9,TRBJ1-3,.,CASSLRGTGGSGNTIYF,TGTGCCAGCAGCTTAAGGGGGACAGGGGGATCTGGAAACACCATATATTTT
12,TRBD1,TRBV6-5,TRBJ2-7,.,CASSYSGQQQYF,TGTGCCAGCAGTTACTCGGGACAGCAGCAGTACTTC
14,.,TRBV30,TRBJ2-1,.,CAWSGGAGTDEQFF,TGTGCCTGGAGTGGTGGCGCGGGGACGGATGAGCAGTTCTTC
14,TRBD1,TRBV5-6,TRBJ2-5,.,CASSLGTGPQTQYF,TGTGCCAGCAGCTTGGGGACAGGGCCTCAGACCCAGTACTTC
11,.,TRBV7-2,TRBJ2-7,.,CASSFDTRQYF,TGTGCCAGCAGCTTCGACACGCGGCAGTACTTC